This T cell receptor beta chain was retrieved from a study of cytomegalovirus exposure and HLA in healthy donors. Study in general: Both the 120 or so validation repertoires and the 600 to 700 first-cohort repertoires used the same platform, as reported by a later analysis. General observations from the study: It was reported that the classifier diagnosed cytomegalovirus status with high specificity and sensitivity in both the original and validation cohorts. In vitro assays verified that a few CMV-associated chains recognized CMV antigens specifically.

To note about this clone: Its specificity is not known.

The CDR3 runs to 13 residues. V lost 0 bases, J lost 8 bases, and 11 bases lay in between. CDR1 is SGHRS and CDR2 is YFSETQ in the germline V gene. The donors were part of the validation cohort of roughly 110 subjects. That cohort was separate from the first cohort, which comprised 500 to 850 subjects. Libraries were prepared by immunoSEQ multiplex PCR; TCRdb keeps only in-frame clonotypes and omits some of them. The sample has about 130,000 clones; 89% are singletons. The TCR originated in a woman aged 18 to 35 in good health and CMV-seropositive. The genes are TRBV5-1 and TRBJ1-1; tentative D call: TRBD1 (6 bases). The sequenced material came from PBMCs. DNA of the CDR3: TGCGCCAGCAGCTTGGAGGGGGTCCTAGAAGCTTTCTTT. Protein sequence: CASSLEGVLEAFF.